Listed below are T cell receptor beta chains from one sample, sequenced in a study of CXCR4 blockade with PD-1 therapy in pancreatic cancer. Clones were sequenced by immunoSEQ multiplex PCR, and TCRdb holds only the in-frame ones, with some missing. The sample lists just over 5,000 clones, almost 50% occurring once. Source material: tumor tissue. Receptors originate from a human donor with pancreatic ductal adenocarcinoma. Both conserved end residues are part of each CDR3. Fields, in order: D gene, clone size, J gene, V gene, CDR3 DNA, CDR3 protein. The D gene is left open where the match is weak. The size entry is marked missing in some rows and otherwise reads once, few, many or a size class.

d_gene: TRBD2; abundance: .; j_gene: TRBJ2-3; v_gene: TRBV29-1; CDR3nt: TGCAGCGTTGAAGAATTCGGAGCGGGGACAGATACGCAGTATTTT; CDR3aa: CSVEEFGAGTDTQYF
d_gene: TRBD1; abundance: .; j_gene: TRBJ2-1; v_gene: TRBV25-1; CDR3nt: TGTGCCAGCAGGGGACAGGTGAACAATGAGCAGTTCTTC; CDR3aa: CASRGQVNNEQFF
d_gene: TRBD1; abundance: .; j_gene: TRBJ1-1; v_gene: TRBV19; CDR3nt: TGTGCCAGTTCGGACAGGGTTAAAGCTTTCTTT; CDR3aa: CASSDRVKAFF
d_gene: .; abundance: .; j_gene: TRBJ1-1; v_gene: TRBV9; CDR3nt: TGTGCCAGCAGCGTAGCGGGGTACACTGAAGCTTTCTTT; CDR3aa: CASSVAGYTEAFF
d_gene: .; abundance: few; j_gene: TRBJ2-7; v_gene: TRBV14; CDR3nt: TGTGCCAGCGGCAGCTCCTACGAGCAGTACTTC; CDR3aa: CASGSSYEQYF
d_gene: .; abundance: once; j_gene: TRBJ1-5; v_gene: TRBV19; CDR3nt: TGTGCCAGTAGTTACCCCAATAAGGACAATCAGCCCCAGCATTTT; CDR3aa: CASSYPNKDNQPQHF
d_gene: .; abundance: once; j_gene: TRBJ2-2; v_gene: TRBV18; CDR3nt: TGTGCCAGCTCACCAGAAGGTCTCCTCGGGGAGCTGTTTTTT; CDR3aa: CASSPEGLLGELFF
d_gene: .; abundance: .; j_gene: TRBJ1-1; v_gene: TRBV14; CDR3nt: TGTGCCAGCAGCCAAGGTCGGGGGGCTCCAGTGTACACTGAAGCTTTCTTT; CDR3aa: CASSQGRGAPVYTEAFF
d_gene: .; abundance: once; j_gene: TRBJ2-1; v_gene: TRBV29-1; CDR3nt: TGCAGCGTGGACAACCAGAGCTACAATGAGCAGTTCTTC; CDR3aa: CSVDNQSYNEQFF
d_gene: TRBD1; abundance: .; j_gene: TRBJ2-2; v_gene: TRBV6-7; CDR3nt: TGTGCCAGCAGTTACTCAGTGGGACAGGGTGTCACCGGGGAGCTGTTTTTT; CDR3aa: CASSYSVGQGVTGELFF
d_gene: TRBD1; abundance: .; j_gene: TRBJ1-2; v_gene: TRBV18; CDR3nt: TGTGCCAGCTCACCGGCAACCGGGACAGGTGGCGGCTACACCTTC; CDR3aa: CASSPATGTGGGYTF
d_gene: .; abundance: .; j_gene: TRBJ1-3; v_gene: TRBV19; CDR3nt: TGTGCCAGTAGTATCGGGGGATCCTCCTCTGGAAACACCATATATTTT; CDR3aa: CASSIGGSSSGNTIYF
d_gene: .; abundance: .; j_gene: TRBJ1-2; v_gene: TRBV4-1; CDR3nt: TGCGCCAGCAGCCAAGATGAGGGACGAGGCTACACCTTC; CDR3aa: CASSQDEGRGYTF
d_gene: TRBD2; abundance: .; j_gene: TRBJ2-7; v_gene: TRBV15; CDR3nt: TGTGCCACCAGCACCCAGCGGGATGGGGGCTACGAGCAGTACTTC; CDR3aa: CATSTQRDGGYEQYF
d_gene: TRBD2; abundance: .; j_gene: TRBJ2-3; v_gene: TRBV15; CDR3nt: TGTGCCACCAGCAGAGAACTAGCGGGAGTTTCAGATACGCAGTATTTT; CDR3aa: CATSRELAGVSDTQYF
d_gene: .; abundance: once; j_gene: TRBJ2-7; v_gene: TRBV18; CDR3nt: TGTGCCAGCTCACCGACAGTCAGCTCCTACGAGCAGTACTTC; CDR3aa: CASSPTVSSYEQYF
d_gene: .; abundance: few; j_gene: TRBJ1-1; v_gene: TRBV23-1; CDR3nt: TGCGCCAGCAGCTTGGGTTTGAACACTGAAGCTTTCTTT; CDR3aa: CASSLGLNTEAFF
d_gene: .; abundance: .; j_gene: TRBJ2-7; v_gene: TRBV9; CDR3nt: TGTGCCAGCAGCGTAGATAGCGCCACCTACGAGCAGTACTTC; CDR3aa: CASSVDSATYEQYF
d_gene: .; abundance: .; j_gene: TRBJ1-6; v_gene: TRBV11-3; CDR3nt: TGTGCCAGCAGTGAGGGCTCCTATAATTCACCCCTCCACTTT; CDR3aa: CASSEGSYNSPLHF
d_gene: .; abundance: few; j_gene: TRBJ2-3; v_gene: TRBV9; CDR3nt: TGTGCCAGCAGCGAGAGAGGGGGCGGGGTAACAGATACGCAGTATTTT; CDR3aa: CASSERGGGVTDTQYF
d_gene: .; abundance: .; j_gene: TRBJ2-6; v_gene: TRBV6-8; CDR3nt: TGTGCCAGCAGAGTTTGGGGGGTTGACTCTGGGGCCAACGTCCTGACTTTC; CDR3aa: CASRVWGVDSGANVLTF
d_gene: .; abundance: once; j_gene: TRBJ2-3; v_gene: TRBV6-8; CDR3nt: TGTGCCAGCAGTTACTCCTCGAGGCGGAGCACAGATACGCAGTATTTT; CDR3aa: CASSYSSRRSTDTQYF
d_gene: .; abundance: .; j_gene: TRBJ1-2; v_gene: TRBV19; CDR3nt: TGTGCCAGTAACCTACAGGGAGCTAACTATGGCTACACCTTC; CDR3aa: CASNLQGANYGYTF
d_gene: TRBD2; abundance: few; j_gene: TRBJ2-3; v_gene: TRBV5-1; CDR3nt: TGCGCCAGCAGCCCAGGACTAGCGGTCACAGATACGCAGTATTTT; CDR3aa: CASSPGLAVTDTQYF
d_gene: .; abundance: medium-sized; j_gene: TRBJ1-5; v_gene: TRBV9; CDR3nt: TGTGCCAGCAGCGCACCTCCGATTGGGACGGTGAATCAGCCCCAGCATTTT; CDR3aa: CASSAPPIGTVNQPQHF
d_gene: .; abundance: medium-sized; j_gene: TRBJ1-1; v_gene: TRBV28; CDR3nt: TGTGCCAGCAGTTTAATGGGGTTCGGGAGCACTGAAGCTTTCTTT; CDR3aa: CASSLMGFGSTEAFF
d_gene: TRBD2; abundance: medium-sized; j_gene: TRBJ2-3; v_gene: TRBV11-3; CDR3nt: TGTGCCAGCAGCCGGAGCGGGAATCCAGATACGCAGTATTTT; CDR3aa: CASSRSGNPDTQYF